The entry below describes one T cell receptor beta chain. Its target is unknown. CDR1 SGHRS and CDR2 YFSETQ come from the germline V gene. The V end was cut by 0 bases, the J end by 4 bases, with 13 bases between. This CDR3 region has 15 residues. Noted treatment: oral pan-JAK inhibitor, 5-10 mg twice daily. Alopecia areata patients gave lesional scalp punch biopsies and peripheral blood samples. The data were obtained in a study of CD8+ T cells in alopecia areata. About the study: Among treated patients, severity was scored by affected scalp area percentage. Study-wide results and limits: Tofacitinib significantly decreased scalp clonality and expanded CD8+ clones among top 100.

Reverse transcription of extracted RNA yielded cDNA, which provided the sequencing template. The repertoire was sequenced with immunoSEQ multiplex PCR; TCRdb's copy has only in-frame clones and lacks some. Among some 150,000 clones listed, around 50% were seen once. The specimen comprised CD8+ T cells sorted from blood, sampled at week 4, from a patient treated with tofacitinib. This receptor was identified in a human donor with alopecia areata. V usage is TRBV5-1 and J usage is TRBJ1-1; D unclear. The CDR3 sequence is CASSLDHVGVTEAFF. Written as DNA, the CDR3 is TGCGCCAGCAGCTTGGACCACGTCGGGGTCACTGAAGCTTTCTTT.